A selection of T cell receptor beta chains follows, all from one sample in a study of coeliac disease. Clones were sequenced by immunoSEQ multiplex PCR, and TCRdb holds only the in-frame ones, with some missing. In the table there are approximately 4,000 clones, around 63% of which are singletons. Sample: lymphocytes from the gut lamina propria. All receptors derive from a man in his 70s without celiac disease. Each CDR3 is given with its conserved first and last residue. A D gene is named only where the DNA matches it firmly. Clone sizes are given selectively: once, few, many, or a class where the clone is expanded.

few	TRBV5-1	TRBJ2-5	TRBD2	CASSAGTSGGGVETQYF	TGCGCCAGCAGCGCCGGGACTAGCGGGGGGGGAGTTGAGACCCAGTACTTC
large	TRBV6-5	TRBJ1-3	NA	CASSFTAGNTIYF	TGTGCCAGCAGTTTTACAGCTGGAAACACCATATATTTT
few	TRBV2	TRBJ2-7	TRBD2	CAKGTSGGGQYF	TGTGCCAAAGGGACTAGCGGGGGAGGACAGTACTTC
NA	TRBV6-1	TRBJ1-2	TRBD1	CASSRGQGAPGTF	TGTGCCAGCAGTCGGGGACAGGGGGCCCCGGGAACCTTC
NA	TRBV9	TRBJ2-2	TRBD2	CASSVAGGAIGELFF	TGTGCCAGCAGCGTAGCCGGGGGGGCTATCGGGGAGCTGTTTTTT
large	TRBV19	TRBJ1-5	TRBD1	CASSPWDRGPNQPQHF	TGTGCCAGTAGTCCTTGGGACAGGGGGCCAAATCAGCCCCAGCATTTT
once	TRBV5-1	TRBJ1-4	NA	CASRRDGVLEEKLFF	TGCGCCAGCAGAAGAGATGGAGTTCTGGAAGAAAAACTGTTTTTT
NA	TRBV6-1	TRBJ1-5	NA	CASSGTTQPQHF	TGTGCCAGCAGTGGGACTACTCAGCCCCAGCATTTT
few	TRBV4-2	TRBJ2-7	NA	CASSQAGGAAYEQYF	TGTGCCAGCAGCCAAGCTGGGGGGGCCGCCTACGAGCAGTACTTC
NA	TRBV5-1	TRBJ2-3	NA	CASRPDSPDTQYF	TGCGCCAGCAGACCCGACTCTCCGGATACGCAGTATTTT
NA	TRBV5-5	TRBJ1-5	NA	CASSVSYSNQPQHF	TGTGCCAGCAGCGTGAGTTATAGCAATCAGCCCCAGCATTTT
few	TRBV10-3	TRBJ1-5	NA	CAISDQGANQPQHF	TGTGCCATCAGTGACCAGGGCGCCAATCAGCCCCAGCATTTT
few	TRBV19	TRBJ1-5	TRBD1	CASNPWDRGPSQPQHF	TGTGCCAGTAATCCGTGGGACAGGGGACCCAGCCAGCCCCAGCATTTT
NA	TRBV11-2	TRBJ2-7	NA	CASSVVGGLGTYEQYF	TGTGCCAGCAGCGTAGTGGGGGGGCTCGGAACCTACGAGCAGTACTTC
NA	TRBV7-2	TRBJ1-4	NA	CASSLGGGREKLFF	TGTGCCAGCAGCTTAGGGGGGGGTCGCGAAAAACTGTTTTTT
NA	TRBV28	TRBJ2-3	TRBD1	CASSSGTGINTQYF	TGTGCCAGCAGTTCCGGGACAGGGATAAATACGCAGTATTTT
once	TRBV6-6	TRBJ2-7	NA	CASSRPNSEEQYF	TGTGCCAGCAGCCGACCGAACAGTGAGGAGCAGTACTTC
NA	TRBV28	TRBJ1-3	NA	CASTPSGSRNTIYF	TGTGCCAGCACCCCATCGGGGTCCCGGAACACCATATATTTT
once	TRBV6-6	TRBJ2-7	TRBD2	CASSHPGLTYEQYF	TGTGCCAGCAGCCACCCGGGACTAACCTACGAGCAGTACTTC
NA	TRBV6-1	TRBJ1-2	NA	CASSARGHLYGYTF	TGTGCCAGCAGCGCCCGGGGACACCTCTATGGCTACACCTTC
NA	TRBV6-5	TRBJ2-1	TRBD1	CASSLQRDSYSIF	TGTGCCAGCAGCCTCCAGAGGGACAGTTATTCGATCTTC
few	TRBV5-1	TRBJ2-5	TRBD2	CASSLGLTKETQYF	TGCGCCAGCAGCCTGGGACTAACGAAAGAGACCCAGTACTTC
NA	TRBV6-1	TRBJ1-2	NA	CASSEWGGASNYGYTF	TGTGCCAGCAGTGAATGGGGCGGCGCCTCTAACTATGGCTACACCTTC